This TCR beta chain was found in a study of blood T cell repertoires in COVID-19. Per the original data handling: Using reference gene primer amplification, nucleated cell counts were estimated. The method was immunoSEQ multiplex PCR; TCRdb's version includes in-frame clones alone and lacks a portion of them. V and J calls and clone size are copied from that table; D and trimming were computed from the DNA. The table has about 180,000 clones, under 90% seen once. From germline, CDR1 is SGDLS and CDR2 YYNGEE. This CDR3 comprises 15 residues. Unmatched junction bases numbered 3, after V lost 1 base and J lost 6 bases. During active infection, Seattle patients enrolled and were then monitored through disease.

Sample: peripheral blood. The chain is built from TRBV9 and TRBJ1-6, with 8 bases aligning to TRBD1. The sequence was collected from a person aged 70 to 79 with COVID-19, enrolled during active disease. The CDR3 DNA follows: TGTGCCAGCAGCGTATCAGGGGGCGGTAATTCACCCCTCCACTTT. It yields the protein CASSVSGGGNSPLHF.